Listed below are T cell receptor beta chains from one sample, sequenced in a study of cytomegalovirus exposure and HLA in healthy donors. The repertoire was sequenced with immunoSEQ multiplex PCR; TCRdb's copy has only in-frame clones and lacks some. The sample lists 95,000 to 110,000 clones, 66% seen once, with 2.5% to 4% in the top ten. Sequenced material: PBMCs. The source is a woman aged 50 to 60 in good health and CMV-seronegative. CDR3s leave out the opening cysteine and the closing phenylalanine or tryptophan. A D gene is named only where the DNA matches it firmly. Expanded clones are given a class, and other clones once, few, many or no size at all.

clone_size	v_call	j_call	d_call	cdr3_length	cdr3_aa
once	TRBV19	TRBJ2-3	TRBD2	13	ASSLGGRGSDTQY
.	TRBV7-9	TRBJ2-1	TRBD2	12	ASSFLAGGNEQF
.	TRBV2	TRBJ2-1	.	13	ATTKGGDSYNEQF
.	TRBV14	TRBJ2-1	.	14	ASSSRTNVAYNEQF
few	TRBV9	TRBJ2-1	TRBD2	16	ASSPGGASGSSYNEQF
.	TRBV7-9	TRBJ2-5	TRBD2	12	ASSRGLAGETQY
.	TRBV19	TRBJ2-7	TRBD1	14	ASSGGQGTGNYEQY
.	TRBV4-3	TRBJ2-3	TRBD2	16	ASSQSAISGSATDTQY
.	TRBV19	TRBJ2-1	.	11	ASSSSLNNEQF
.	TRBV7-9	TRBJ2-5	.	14	ASSLRRDWTMETQY
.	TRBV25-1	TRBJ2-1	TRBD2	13	ASSEGSGTYNEQF
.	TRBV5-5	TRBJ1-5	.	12	ASSQGGGNQPQH
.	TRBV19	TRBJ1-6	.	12	ASSTDSDNSPLH
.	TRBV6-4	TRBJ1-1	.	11	ASRHRDGTEAF
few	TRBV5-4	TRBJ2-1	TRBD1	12	ASSIGGEANEQF
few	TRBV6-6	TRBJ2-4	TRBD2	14	ASSYGLAGGENIQY
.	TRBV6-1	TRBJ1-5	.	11	ASSVRGNQPQH
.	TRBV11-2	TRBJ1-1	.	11	ASSQGQNTEAF
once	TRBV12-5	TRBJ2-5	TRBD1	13	ASGFRTGGEETQY
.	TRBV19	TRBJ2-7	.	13	ASSALTRRGGEQY
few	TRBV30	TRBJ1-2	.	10	AWSQGPGGYT
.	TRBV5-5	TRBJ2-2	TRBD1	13	ASSSGQLGTGELF
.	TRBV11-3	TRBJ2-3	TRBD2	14	ASSLGLTSGTDTQY
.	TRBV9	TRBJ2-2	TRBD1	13	ASSGRTGITGELF
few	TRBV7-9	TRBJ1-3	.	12	ASSLASGGNTIY
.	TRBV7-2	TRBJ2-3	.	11	ASSLPSTDTQY
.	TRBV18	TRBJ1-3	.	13	ASSPGASSENTIY
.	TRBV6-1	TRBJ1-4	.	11	ASRGPGGEKLF
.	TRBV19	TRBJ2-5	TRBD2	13	ASRTSGGPQETQY
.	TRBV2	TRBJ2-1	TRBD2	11	ATRSGGYNEQF
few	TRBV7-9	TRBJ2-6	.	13	ASSLRGYGANVLT
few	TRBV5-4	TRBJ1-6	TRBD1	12	ASSWGQNNSPLH
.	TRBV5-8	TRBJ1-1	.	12	ASSFFQGNTEAF
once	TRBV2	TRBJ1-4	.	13	ASSVWEGSNEKLF
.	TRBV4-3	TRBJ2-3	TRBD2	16	ASSQHLGYGRESDTQY
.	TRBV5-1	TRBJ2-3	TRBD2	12	ASSLAGATDTQY
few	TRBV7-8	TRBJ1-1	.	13	ASSLGTASNTEAF
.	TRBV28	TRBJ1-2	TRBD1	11	ASIRQGVNGYT
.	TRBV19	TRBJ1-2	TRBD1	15	ASSVTGTVSLRDGYT
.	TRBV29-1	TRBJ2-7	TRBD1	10	SVADRGDEQY
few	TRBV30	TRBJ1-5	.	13	AWSVPGTSNQPQH
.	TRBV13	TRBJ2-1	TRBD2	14	ASSLVAGGPNNEQF
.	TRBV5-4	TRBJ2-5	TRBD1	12	ASSFGTGGETQY
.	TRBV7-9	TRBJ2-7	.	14	ASSTSFGRGSYEQY
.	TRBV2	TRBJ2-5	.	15	ASRPRGTGGSRETQY
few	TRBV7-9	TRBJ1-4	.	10	ASSSTDRKLF
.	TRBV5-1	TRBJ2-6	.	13	ASSLPTTGANVLT
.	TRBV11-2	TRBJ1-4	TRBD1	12	ASTPGQNHEKLF
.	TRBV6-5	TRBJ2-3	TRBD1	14	ASSYAGGYSADTQY
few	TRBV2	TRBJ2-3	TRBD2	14	ASSGVAGGITDTQY
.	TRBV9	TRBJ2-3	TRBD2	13	ASSIAGDRSDTQY
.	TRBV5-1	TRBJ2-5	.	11	ASSLSREETQY
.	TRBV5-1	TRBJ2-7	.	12	ASSLSGQTNEQY
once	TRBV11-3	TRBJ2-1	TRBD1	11	ASAGQGYNEQF
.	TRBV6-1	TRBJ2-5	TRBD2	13	ASSERGRARETQY
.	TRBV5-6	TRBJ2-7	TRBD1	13	ASSQSPGTGNEQY
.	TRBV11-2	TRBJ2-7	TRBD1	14	ASRRSGQSASYEQY
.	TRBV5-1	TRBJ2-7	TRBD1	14	ASSLASGTGGNEQY
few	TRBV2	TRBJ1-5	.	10	ASTDRTQPQH